Sequencing of this TCR beta chain was carried out in a study of shared clonotypes between healthy human individuals. Overall study results and limits: Rarefaction demonstrated incomplete sorted-subset sequencing despite large depth.

This clone came up many times. No antigen is known for it. CDR3 size: 16 residues. V lost 8 bases and J lost 4; bases outside the gene matches: 12. CDR1 is MRHNA and CDR2 is SNTAGT in the germline V gene. On sorted subsets, replicate PCRs used 200 to 250 ng DNA, or 25,000 to 35,000 T cell genomes. Sequenced by immunoSEQ multiplex PCR; TCRdb stores in-frame clones only, minus some. The table records 550,000 to 800,000 clones, around 72% of them present only once. This receptor was obtained from a woman in her twenties or thirties in good health. The chain recombines TRBV6-4 with TRBJ2-3; 10 nucleotides align to TRBD2. The sequenced material came from memory CD4+ T cells sorted from blood. Subset denoted: CD45RA-negative fraction. The CDR3 sequence: CASSETSGKGSDTQYF. CDR3 bases: TGTGCCAGCTCAGAAACTAGCGGGAAAGGGTCAGATACGCAGTATTTT.